The sequence of this TCR beta chain was determined in a study of neoadjuvant anti-PD-1 for oral cavity cancer. Study summary: Patients without progression got a fourth dose around day 43.

Findings and caveats of the study: Higher pretreatment Treg/Th17 ratios tracked higher pretreatment blood clonality. Only a few patients per response group were TCR-analyzed; validation needed.

In germline, CDR1 is SGDLS, CDR2 YYNGEE. There are 15 residues in the CDR3. Trimming removed 2 bases at V and 1 base at J, with 10 bases between. Only in-frame clones appear in the TCRdb table, and some are missing; sequencing was by immunoSEQ multiplex PCR. Here the sample spans 73,000 or so clones, about 85% being singletons. Note on this clone: Its target is not known.

The time point: after neoadjuvant nivolumab, at surgical resection. Analysis of PBMCs was direct, with no culture step. The source material was PBMCs, sampled after nivolumab (anti-PD-1) treatment. The genes are TRBV9 and TRBJ1-5; D is undetermined. The clonotype was recovered from a person aged 40 to 85 with oral cavity squamous cell carcinoma. The CDR3 DNA sequence: TGTGCCAGCAGCGTCGGGGAGGGAAGCAATCAGCCCCAGCATTTT. This encodes CASSVGEGSNQPQHF.